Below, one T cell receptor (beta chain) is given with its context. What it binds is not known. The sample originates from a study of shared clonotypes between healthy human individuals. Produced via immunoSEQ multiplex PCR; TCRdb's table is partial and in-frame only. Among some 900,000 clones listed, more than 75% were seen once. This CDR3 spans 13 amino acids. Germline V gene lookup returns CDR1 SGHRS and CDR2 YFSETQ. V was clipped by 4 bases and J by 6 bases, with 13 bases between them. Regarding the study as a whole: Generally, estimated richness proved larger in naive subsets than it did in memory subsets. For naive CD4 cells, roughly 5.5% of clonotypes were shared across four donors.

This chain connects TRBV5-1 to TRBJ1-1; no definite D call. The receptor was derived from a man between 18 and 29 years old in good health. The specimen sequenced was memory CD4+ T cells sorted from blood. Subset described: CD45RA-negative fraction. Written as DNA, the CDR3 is TGCGCCAGCAGCAAGACCAATCCCCCTGAAGCTTTCTTT. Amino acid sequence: CASSKTNPPEAFF.